The 27 T cell receptor beta chains in this list originate from one sample, sequenced in a study of T cell responses to AZD1222 COVID-19 vaccine. The repertoire was sequenced with immunoSEQ multiplex PCR; TCRdb's copy has only in-frame clones and lacks some. This sample yields 85,000 to 100,000 clones, of which around 85% are seen a single time; 5.5% to 7% belongs to the top ten. The material sequenced was peripheral blood, taken on day 0 of AZD1222 vaccination. These receptors all come from an adult in good health.

This chain uses TRBV5-8 with TRBJ2-1; a weak D match, TRBD1 (6 bases). This CDR3 contains 14 residues. The V gene's germline CDR1 is SGHTS and CDR2 YDEGEE. The V and J ends lost 0 bases and 4 bases respectively, with 8 bases between them. The chain's CDR3 is CASSLGQGYNEQFF. For the CDR3, the DNA is TGTGCCAGCAGCTTGGGCCAGGGGTACAATGAGCAGTTCTTC.

The genes are TRBV7-8 and TRBJ2-5; TRBD2 aligns across 7 bases. The length of the CDR3 is 16 residues. The germline gives CDR1 SGHVS, CDR2 FQNEAQ. The ends lost 3 bases at V and 2 bases at J; junction bases unmatched: 9. Here the CDR3 reads CASSFGGGSLQETQYF. CDR3 nucleotide sequence: TGTGCCAGCAGCTTCGGTGGCGGGAGTCTTCAAGAGACCCAGTACTTC.

This chain uses TRBV7-2 with TRBJ2-5; 8 nucleotides agree with TRBD1. The V segment lost 5 bases and the J segment 1 base; nucleotides outside the gene matches: 9. In germline, CDR1 is SGHTA, CDR2 FQGNSA. This CDR3 has 16 amino acids. In DNA, the CDR3 is TGTGCCAGCAGCCTACGCCCGGGACAGGCCCAAGAGACCCAGTACTTC. This translates into CASSLRPGQAQETQYF.

J is TRBJ2-7 and V is TRBV7-2; D is unresolved. The CDR3 runs 12 residues. The germline V gene has CDR1 SGHTA and CDR2 FQGNSA. V was clipped by 4 bases and J by 6 bases, with 10 bases between them. The CDR3 DNA follows: TGTGCCAGCAGCTCCGACACGGGCGAGCAGTACTTC. Encoded protein: CASSSDTGEQYF.

This clone appeared a few times. The V and J genes are TRBV5-4 and TRBJ1-4; a weak D match, TRBD1 (5 bases). Germline CDR1 is SGHNT and CDR2 is YYREEE (reference sequence). Trimming shortened V by 4 bases and J by 8 bases, and 15 bases separated the two germline ends. The CDR3 has 14 residues. Written as DNA, the CDR3 is TGTGCCAGCAGCCCCGGGACGAAAGGAGAAAAACTGTTTTTT. Translation gives CASSPGTKGEKLFF.

V gene TRBV10-3 combines with J gene TRBJ1-3; D is unresolved. The V gene's germline CDR1 is ENHRY and CDR2 SYGVKD. The V gene lost 6 bases and the J gene lost 0 bases, with 12 bases spanning the gap. The CDR3 runs to 15 residues. CDR3 nucleotides: TGTGCCATCAGGATGGACTCGAGCTCTGGAAACACCATATATTTT. Translating gives CAIRMDSSSGNTIYF.

The chain couples TRBV2 to TRBJ2-5; D is undetermined. The V and J ends lost 6 bases and 0 bases respectively, with 11 bases between them. Germline V gene lookup returns CDR1 SNHLY and CDR2 FYNNEI. The CDR3 loop spans 14 amino acids. CDR3 in DNA: TGTGCCAGCAGCCGCGACATGTACCAAGAGACCCAGTACTTC. Protein: CASSRDMYQETQYF.

V gene TRBV5-1 combines with J gene TRBJ1-2, with D possibly TRBD1 on 6 matching bases. Germline CDR1 and CDR2: SGHRS and YFSETQ. This CDR3 is 13 amino acids long. The V gene lost 6 bases and the J gene lost 1 base, with 10 bases spanning the gap. This CDR3 reads CASKEGGNYGYTF. For the CDR3, the DNA is TGCGCCAGCAAGGAGGGGGGTAACTATGGCTACACCTTC. Complete variable domain (other parts from reference TRBV5-1 and TRBJ1-2): KAGVTQTPRYLIKTRGQQVTLSCSPISGHRSVSWYQQTPGQGLQFLFEYFSETQRNKGNFPGRFSGRQFSNSRSEMNVSTLELGDSALYLCASKEGGNYGYTFGSGTRLTVV.

This clone was counted between two and nine times. The chain links TRBV7-8 to TRBJ2-7; D remains ambiguous. Germline CDR1 and CDR2: SGHVS and FQNEAQ. The CDR3 covers 15 residues. The ends were cut back, 1 base at V and 0 bases at J, with 10 bases in the middle. Here the CDR3 DNA reads TGTGCCAGCAGCTTAGGGCAGCCGAGCTCCTACGAGCAGTACTTC. Amino acids: CASSLGQPSSYEQYF.

The rearrangement joins TRBV5-1 to TRBJ1-1, with 7 bases identical to TRBD1. The V gene's germline CDR1 is SGHRS and CDR2 YFSETQ. The J segment lost 3 bases and the V segment lost 6 bases, leaving 17 bases of the junction unmatched. The CDR3 is made up of 17 amino acids. The CDR3 loop is CASKTRGYPGGDTEAFF. The CDR3 region has the DNA TGCGCCAGCAAAACCCGCGGGTACCCAGGGGGGGACACTGAAGCTTTCTTT.

The rearrangement joins TRBV6-2 or TRBV6-3 to TRBJ2-7; D is undetermined. The CDR3 has 13 amino acids. Per the germline V gene, CDR1 is MNHEY and CDR2 is SVGEGT. Between the trimmed V and J ends, which lost 2 bases and 0 bases, there was a span of 5 bases. CDR3 sequence reads: CASSYPASYEQYF. CDR3 in DNA: TGTGCCAGCAGTTACCCTGCCTCCTACGAGCAGTACTTC.

The J gene is TRBJ2-1, the V gene TRBV28, with 8 positions matching TRBD2. Trimming at V came to 6 bases and at J to 5 bases, leaving 15 bases not matched to a gene. CDR1 is MDHEN and CDR2 is SYDVKM in the germline V gene. CDR3 size: 17 residues. In nucleotides, the CDR3 is TGTGCCAGCAGCTCCCTCCAGCGGCTAGCGGGTCACAATGAGCAGTTCTTC. It translates to CASSSLQRLAGHNEQFF.

The chain combines TRBV12-3 or TRBV12-4 with TRBJ1-4, with D uncertain. This CDR3 is built from 12 residues. V was shortened by 7 bases and J by 8 bases, with 11 bases between the two germline ends. DNA of the CDR3: TGTGCCAGCACTCTCTTCGGGGAAAAACTGTTTTTT. Translation: CASTLFGEKLFF.

J is TRBJ2-3 and V is TRBV19; no clear D gene. Germline V gene sequence: CDR1 LNHDA, CDR2 SQIVND (reference sequence). The CDR3 spans 14 residues. Trimming stripped 1 base from V and 2 bases from J, with 7 bases between. The DNA for the CDR3 is TGTGCCAGTAGTATAGTACACGACACAGATACGCAGTATTTT. Its protein product is CASSIVHDTDTQYF.

There are a few counts of this clone. The chain couples TRBV27 to TRBJ1-5; maybe TRBD1 (6 bases). Germline CDR1 MNHEY, CDR2 SMNVEV (reference sequence). With 6 bases removed from V and 0 bases from J, the gap between germline ends came to 18 bases. The CDR3 runs to 17 residues. CDR3 sequence: CASRPGQIIYSNQPQHF. The DNA of the CDR3 is TGTGCCAGCAGACCCGGACAGATCATTTATAGCAATCAGCCCCAGCATTTT.

The chain joins TRBV7-6 to TRBJ1-6; D perhaps matches TRBD1 (5 bases). The CDR3 consists of 15 residues. Trimming removed 1 base at V and 7 bases at J, with 11 bases between. The germline V gene has CDR1 SGHVS and CDR2 FNYEAQ. CDR3 bases: TGTGCCAGCAGCTTAGAACAGGACTTAAATTCACCCCTCCACTTT. This sequence encodes CASSLEQDLNSPLHF.

The rearrangement links TRBV18 to TRBJ1-2; 9 positions agree with TRBD1. Germline V gene data show CDR1 as KGHSH and CDR2 as LQKENI. This CDR3 comprises 17 residues. The junction had 12 bases not matched to a gene; V was cut back by 3 bases and J by 4 bases. CDR3 nucleotides: TGTGCCAGCTCACCCCCCGGACAGGGGATTATGGGCTATGGCTACACCTTC. It translates to CASSPPGQGIMGYGYTF.

This sequence joins TRBV4-1 and TRBJ2-7; TRBD2 matches at 7 bases. CDR3 size: 15 residues. V shed 3 bases and J 2 bases; nucleotides not matched to a gene: 7. Germline assignment: CDR1 MGHRA and CDR2 YSYEKL. CDR3 bases: TGCGCCAGCAGCCAGAGCGGGGCCCCCGCCTACGAGCAGTACTTC. Residues: CASSQSGAPAYEQYF.

This clone showed up just once. CDR3 sequence (DNA): TGTGCCAGCAGGGTGGGGGGTCCTCCCGGGGAGCTGTTTTTT. It codes for CASRVGGPPGELFF. The V gene is TRBV6-5, the J gene TRBJ2-2; TRBD2 is a possible D gene (6 bases). V lost 6 bases to trimming and J lost 6 bases, with 14 bases between them. The CDR3 runs 14 residues. Germline CDR1 and CDR2: MNHEY and SVGAGI.

The rearrangement uses TRBV6-6 and TRBJ2-7; D may correspond to TRBD1 or TRBD2 (5 bases each). From germline, CDR1 is MNHNY and CDR2 SVGAGI (reference sequence). Trimming took 6 bases from V and 6 from J, leaving 21 bases between them. The CDR3 contains 15 residues. The CDR3 coding sequence is TGTGCCAGCAGGCTGGGGACCCTCGGCTCCCTCGAGCAGTACTTC. Amino acids: CASRLGTLGSLEQYF.

The chain has TRBV19 and TRBJ1-5; no reliable D call. Germline loops: CDR1 LNHDA, CDR2 SQIVND (reference sequence). Trimming removed 0 bases from V and 5 bases from J, with 17 bases in between. The CDR3 is 17 amino acids. The CDR3 region is CASSIDRTSLGDQPQHF. The CDR3 region has the DNA TGTGCCAGTAGTATAGATCGAACCAGTTTAGGAGATCAGCCCCAGCATTTT.

The V gene is TRBV7-9, the J gene TRBJ1-2; no reliable D call. The germline V and J ends were trimmed by 4 bases and 8 bases, with 20 bases remaining between them. Germline V gene sequence: CDR1 SEHNR, CDR2 FQNEAQ (reference sequence). This CDR3 has 15 amino acids. CDR3 amino acids: CASSSLDIGSFGYTF. The CDR3 nucleotides read TGTGCCAGCAGCTCTCTCGACATTGGTTCTTTCGGCTACACCTTC. The entire variable domain, with the rest obtained from reference TRBV7-9 and TRBJ1-2, is as follows: DTGVSQNPRHKITKRGQNVTFRCDPISEHNRLYWYRQTLGQGPEFLTYFQNEAQLEKSRLLSDRFSAERPKGSFSTLEIQRTEQGDSAMYLCASSSLDIGSFGYTFGSGTRLTVV.

The chain combines TRBV18 with TRBJ1-4; D gene uncertain. The CDR3 sequence is 14 residues long. With 3 bases removed from V and 4 bases from J, the gap between germline ends came to 9 bases. Germline V gene data show CDR1 as KGHSH and CDR2 as LQKENI. DNA of the CDR3: TGTGCCAGCTCACCGCGGGAGGGTAATGAAAAACTGTTTTTT. Protein product: CASSPREGNEKLFF.

The chain couples TRBV6-5 to TRBJ2-7; D not resolved. CDR3 length equals 13 residues. Trimming removed 7 bases at V and 3 bases at J, with 13 bases between. Germline CDR1 reads MNHEY; CDR2 reads SVGAGI. The CDR3 DNA reads as TGTGCCAGCACCGGTCCCTACCACTACGAGCAGTACTTC. Translating gives CASTGPYHYEQYF.

This clone was recorded once. The CDR3: CASKRDGSSYEQYF. CDR3 in DNA: TGTGCCAGTAAAAGGGACGGTAGCTCCTACGAGCAGTACTTC. The chain joins TRBV19 to TRBJ2-7; D assignment may be TRBD1 or TRBD2 (5 bases each). The germline gives CDR1 LNHDA, CDR2 SQIVND (reference sequence). The CDR3 covers 14 residues. V lost 7 bases and J 0 bases, leaving 13 bases between the germline ends.

The chain is built from TRBV18 and TRBJ2-6; D perhaps matches TRBD1 (6 bases). Per the germline V gene, CDR1 is KGHSH and CDR2 is LQKENI. The CDR3 covers 18 residues. Trimming took off 3 bases at V and 0 bases at J, with 15 bases between the two ends. This CDR3 is CASSPGQPMYSGANVLTF. CDR3 sequence (DNA): TGTGCCAGCTCACCTGGACAGCCTATGTACTCTGGGGCCAACGTCCTGACTTTC. Together with reference TRBV18 and TRBJ2-6, the CDR3 gives the full variable domain: NAGVMQNPRHLVRRRGQEARLRCSPMKGHSHVYWYRQLPEEGLKFMVYLQKENIIDESGMPKERFSAEFPKEGPSILRIQQVVRGDSAAYFCASSPGQPMYSGANVLTFGAGSRLTVL.

Comments on this clone: The same CDR3 can be traced to other DNA sequences in this sample. This chain connects TRBV30 to TRBJ2-2, with a possible D match to TRBD1 (5 bases). This CDR3 is 15 amino acids long. Germline CDR1 reads GTSNPN; CDR2 reads SVGIG (reference sequence). With 5 bases removed from V and 0 bases from J, the gap between germline ends came to 13 bases. The CDR3 coding sequence is TGTGCCTGGGCCATTACAGGTCCGAACACCGGGGAGCTGTTTTTT. As protein: CAWAITGPNTGELFF.